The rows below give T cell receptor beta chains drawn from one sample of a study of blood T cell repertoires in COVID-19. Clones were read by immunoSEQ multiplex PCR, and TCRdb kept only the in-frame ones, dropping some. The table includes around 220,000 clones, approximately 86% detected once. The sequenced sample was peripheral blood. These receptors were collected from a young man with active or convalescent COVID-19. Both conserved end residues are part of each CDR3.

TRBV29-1,CSAPSGTNTGELFF
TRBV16,CASSQYRGSNEKLFF
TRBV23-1,CASSQSDPRGTEAFF
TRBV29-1,CSVPGQGTSYNEQFF
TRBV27,CASSQGRGQPQHF
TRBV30,CAWTPGTGARGGEQYF
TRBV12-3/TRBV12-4,CASSLGLRETQYF
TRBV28,CATLRGLRPQHF
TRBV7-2,CASSPGQGKGDTYEQYF
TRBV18,CASSPPGAGRSDTQYF
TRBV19,CASSIGQSNYGYTF
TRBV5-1,CASSLEQASKNEQFF
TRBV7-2,CASSRGTGVSGNTIYF
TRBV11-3,CASSLHRQTQEQFF
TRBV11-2,CASSRSWESGRGGYTF
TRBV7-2,CASSLTPQGREQYF
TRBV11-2,CASSPPVVQLETQYF
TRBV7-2,CASSFGSGRETQYF
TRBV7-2,CASSLLRDYGYTF
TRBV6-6,CASMGVKEVNEQFF
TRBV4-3,CASSQDLQGLMNTEAFF
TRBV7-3,CASSSEPDRASTDTQYF
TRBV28,CASSLADMNTEAFF
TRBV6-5,CASSPTVYEQYF
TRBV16,CASSQSGIAGGQQYF
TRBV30,CAWTPGQNYEQYF
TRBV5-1,CASSLVGGENTEAFF
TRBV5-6,CASSFRGSQETQYF
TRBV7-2,CASKQGVSETQYF
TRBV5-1,CASSLPGADNYGYTF
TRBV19,CASSIRSENYGYTF
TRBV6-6,CASSQKLTGTGSYEQYF
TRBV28,CASSPRPDRGQWGNQPQHF
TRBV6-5,CASRPLINTEAFF
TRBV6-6,CASRLQGHGYTF
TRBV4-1,CASSQDPNRRNTIYF
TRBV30,CAWRGSTDTQYF
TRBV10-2,CASSGMRTGGRDSGANVLTF